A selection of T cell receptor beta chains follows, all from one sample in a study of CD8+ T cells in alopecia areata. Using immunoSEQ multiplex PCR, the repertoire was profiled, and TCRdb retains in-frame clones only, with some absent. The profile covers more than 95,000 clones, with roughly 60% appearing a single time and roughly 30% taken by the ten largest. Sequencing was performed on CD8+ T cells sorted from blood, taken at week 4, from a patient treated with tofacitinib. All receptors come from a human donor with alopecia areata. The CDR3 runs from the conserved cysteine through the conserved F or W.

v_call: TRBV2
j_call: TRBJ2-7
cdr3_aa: CASTRLTYEQYF

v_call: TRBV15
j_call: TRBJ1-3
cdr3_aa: CATSARGGAGNTIYF

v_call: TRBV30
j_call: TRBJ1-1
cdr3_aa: CAWSALGTPNTEAFF

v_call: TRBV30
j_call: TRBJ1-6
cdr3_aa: CAWSGGTGSPLHF

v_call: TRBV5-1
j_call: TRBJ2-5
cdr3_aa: CASSLETSGEETQYF

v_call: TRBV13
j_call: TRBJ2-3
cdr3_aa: CASSLGTDTQYF

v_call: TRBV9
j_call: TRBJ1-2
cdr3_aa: CASSVARSTGTDGYTF

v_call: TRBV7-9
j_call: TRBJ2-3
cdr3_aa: CASSLAGLPSTDTQYF

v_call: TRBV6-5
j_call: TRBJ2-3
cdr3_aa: CASSSLISSTDTQYF

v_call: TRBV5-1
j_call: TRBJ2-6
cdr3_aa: CASSPTQSGSGANVLTF

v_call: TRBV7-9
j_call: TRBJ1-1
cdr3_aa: CASSRVEGMNTEAFF

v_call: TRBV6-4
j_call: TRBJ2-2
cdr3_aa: CASSDRTGDTGELFF

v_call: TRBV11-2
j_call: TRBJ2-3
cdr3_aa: CASSLYTGEADTQYF

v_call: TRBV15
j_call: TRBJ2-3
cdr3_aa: CATSRDQPRDTQYF

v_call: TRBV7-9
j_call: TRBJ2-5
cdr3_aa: CASSPDGPGTQYF

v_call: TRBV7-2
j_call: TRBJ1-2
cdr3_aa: CASSLGQGRPSGYTF

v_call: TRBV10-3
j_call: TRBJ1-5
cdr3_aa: CAISEDSAPHQPQHF

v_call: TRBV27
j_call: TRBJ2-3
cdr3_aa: CASRPPGASSTDTQYF

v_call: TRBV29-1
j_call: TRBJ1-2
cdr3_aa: CSVEEDPGWDYGYTF

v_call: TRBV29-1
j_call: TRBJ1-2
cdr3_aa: CSVHYLYGYTF

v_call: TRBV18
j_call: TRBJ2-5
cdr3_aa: CASSPGWTETQYF

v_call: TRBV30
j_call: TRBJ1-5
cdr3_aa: CAWSVSGDGQPQHF

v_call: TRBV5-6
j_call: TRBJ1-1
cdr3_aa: CASSLGDTEAFF

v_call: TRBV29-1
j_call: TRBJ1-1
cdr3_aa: CSVEGQVAFF

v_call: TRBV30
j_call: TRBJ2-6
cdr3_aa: CAWREGANVLTF

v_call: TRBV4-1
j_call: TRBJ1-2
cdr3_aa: CASSQAGDDYTF

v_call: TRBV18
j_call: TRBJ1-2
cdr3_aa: CASSMGQGGYGYTF

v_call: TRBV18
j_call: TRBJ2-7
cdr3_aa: CASSRGTSGSYEQYF

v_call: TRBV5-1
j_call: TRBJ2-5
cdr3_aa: CASSSGQGGRETQYF

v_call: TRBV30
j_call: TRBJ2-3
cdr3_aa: CAWSVGGGPQNTQYF

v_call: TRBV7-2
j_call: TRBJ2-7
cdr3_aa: CASSPGFDGEQYF

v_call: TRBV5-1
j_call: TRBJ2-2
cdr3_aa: CASSFPPIPVDSGGELFF

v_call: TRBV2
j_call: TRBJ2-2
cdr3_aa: CASGRATGPNTGELFF

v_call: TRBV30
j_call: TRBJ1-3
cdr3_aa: CAWSSVGTYSGNTIYF

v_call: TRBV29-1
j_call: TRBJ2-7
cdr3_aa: CSVDRGLYEQYF

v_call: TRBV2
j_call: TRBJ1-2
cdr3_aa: CASSETPDLGGHGYTF

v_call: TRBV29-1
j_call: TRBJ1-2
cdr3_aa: CSVDPWDRRIEGYTF

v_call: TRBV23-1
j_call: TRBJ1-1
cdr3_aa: CASSPRKDSLTEAFF

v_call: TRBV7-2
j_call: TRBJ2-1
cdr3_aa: CASTDAYEQFF

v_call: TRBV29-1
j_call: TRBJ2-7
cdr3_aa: CSVLQGARSYEQYF

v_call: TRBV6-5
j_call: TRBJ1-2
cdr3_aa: CASSLSKAHYGYTF

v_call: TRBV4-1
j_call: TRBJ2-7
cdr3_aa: CASSQVFIDRASYEQYF

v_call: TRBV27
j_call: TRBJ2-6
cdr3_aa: CASSSGLSGANVLTF

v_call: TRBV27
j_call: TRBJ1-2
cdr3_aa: CASSPGQLSGYTF

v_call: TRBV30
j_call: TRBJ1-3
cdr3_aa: CAWTGRNTIYF

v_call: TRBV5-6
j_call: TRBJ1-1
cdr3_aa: CASSLETTARAFF

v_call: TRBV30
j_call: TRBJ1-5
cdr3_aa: CAWTPGTDSNQPQHF

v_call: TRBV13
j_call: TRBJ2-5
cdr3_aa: CASSHSSRDVQETQYF

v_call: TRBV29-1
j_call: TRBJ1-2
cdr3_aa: CSARGLDRTHGYTF

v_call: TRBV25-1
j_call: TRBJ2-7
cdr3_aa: CASSEFGGSPYEQYF

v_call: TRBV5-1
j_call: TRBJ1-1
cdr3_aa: CASSLGGNTEAFF

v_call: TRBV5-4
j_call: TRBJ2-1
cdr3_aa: CASSVSYSYNEQFF

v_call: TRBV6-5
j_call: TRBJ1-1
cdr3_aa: CASSRNRGQEAFF

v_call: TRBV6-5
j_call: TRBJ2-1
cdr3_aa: CASSYHLAGGDNEQFF

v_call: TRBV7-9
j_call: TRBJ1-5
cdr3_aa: CASSPSPGLGEQHF

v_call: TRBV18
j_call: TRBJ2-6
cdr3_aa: CASSSEAQYNSGANVLTF

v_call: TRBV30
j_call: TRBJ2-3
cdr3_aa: CAWSVLQGDTQYF

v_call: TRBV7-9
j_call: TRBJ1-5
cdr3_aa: CASSSSVQPQHF

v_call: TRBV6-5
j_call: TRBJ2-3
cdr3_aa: CASGNQPGGDTQYF

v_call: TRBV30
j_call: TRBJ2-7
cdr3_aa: CAWSVGGVDEQYF